This TCR beta chain was retrieved from a study of lymphopenia after photon versus proton radiotherapy (dated by TCRdb to between 2019 and 2020). A note on the overall study: Photon and proton radiation therapy were compared by the study for their immunological effects in patients with gastrointestinal tumors who developed high-grade lymphopenia. A cohort of around 21 patients with gastrointestinal tumors who received either photon or proton therapy and subsequently developed lymphopenia was included. The study aimed to characterize how the two radiation modalities differ in their impact on the immune system. Broad study findings and their caveats: Once the lymphocyte count had reached its nadir, the repertoires of photon-treated patients showed oligoclonal expansion, particularly of CD8+ Temra cells, and this expansion drove the decline in diversity. During treatment, patients who received proton therapy stayed relatively stable, whereas patients who received photon therapy lost naive T cells and TCR diversity and gained effector/memory populations. The authors looked at the survival association only in patients who died, and they framed better survival with proton therapy as a possibility rather than a demonstrated result. Among patients across the cohort who died, overall survival time showed an inverse correlation with a larger post-nadir drop in TCR diversity.

This clone was seen a few times. Its cognate antigen has yet to be identified. Per-base quality was not reported, and no clone a single base away is much larger than it. Library generation was performed with the immunoSEQ multiplex PCR assay. Deep sequencing of rearranged TCR beta loci, alongside multiparametric flow cytometry, was used to profile T cell repertoires. This immuneACCESS table, as held by TCRdb, lists in-frame sequences with V and J called but not all clones. Of the missing ones, under half trace to an unresolved V gene in checked studies; the others have no known cause. This sample has approximately 23,000 clones in its table, and around 89% of those were observed once. The ten top clones hold 11% of the sample. V sheds 4 bases and J sheds 6 bases, leaving 12 bases between their ends. CDR1 and CDR2 are read off the germline V gene (reference sequence) as MNHEY and SMNVEV. Its CDR3 holds 13 amino acids, cysteine through phenylalanine. The kept DNA is CDR3 alone, 39 bases in frame from the first base.

The TCR was taken from a man older than 75 with esophageal cancer. Sequencing was performed on peripheral blood, taken from a patient treated with proton-based radiotherapy. The sequence joins TRBV27 to TRBJ1-2; the D gene is perhaps TRBD1, on 5 matching bases. The DNA sequence is TGTGCCAGCAGTTCCCGGACACTCGATGGCTACACCTTC. This gives the protein CASSSRTLDGYTF.